Each of the 7 T cell receptor beta chains below was sequenced from the same sample in a study of blood T cell repertoires in COVID-19 (dated by TCRdb to 2019 to 2021). Library preparation used the immunoSEQ multiplex PCR assay. This immuneACCESS table, as held by TCRdb, lists in-frame sequences with V and J called but not all clones. Of the missing ones, under half trace to an unresolved V gene in checked studies; the others have no known cause. This sample holds around 150,000 clones; about four fifths were observed only once. Of the sample, 3.7% is held by the ten largest clones. Input material: peripheral blood. The receptors were sampled from a woman of 80 years or more with acute or convalescent COVID-19.

The CDR3 loop is CASSFSAEMNTEAFF. CDR3 sequence (DNA): TGTGCCAGCAGCTTTTCGGCGGAGATGAACACTGAAGCTTTCTTT. The V gene is TRBV7-2, the J gene TRBJ1-1; D unclear. Germline V gene data show CDR1 as SGHTA and CDR2 as FQGNSA. V was clipped by 3 bases and J by 0 bases, with 11 bases between them. There are 15 residues in the CDR3.

The chain links TRBV6-2 or TRBV6-3 to TRBJ1-4, with D unresolved. CDR3 length: 15 amino acids. Germline loops: CDR1 MNHEY, CDR2 SVGEGT. V dropped 0 bases and J dropped 7 bases, with 12 bases sitting between them. The CDR3 DNA is TGTGCCAGCAGTTACTCGTCGGTCGGGATTGAAAAACTGTTTTTT. This codes for CASSYSSVGIEKLFF.

The chain joins TRBV19 to TRBJ2-5; D remains ambiguous. V was shortened by 1 base and J by 5 bases, with 11 bases between the two germline ends. Germline CDR1 and CDR2: LNHDA and SQIVND (reference sequence). The CDR3 is made up of 14 amino acids. CDR3 in amino acids: CASSIGRAWETQYF. The CDR3 region has the DNA TGTGCCAGTAGTATAGGTCGAGCGTGGGAGACCCAGTACTTC.

The chain joins TRBV6-5 to TRBJ2-7; D may be TRBD1 (6 bases). The CDR3 runs 16 residues. The germline CDR1 and CDR2 sequences are MNHEY and SVGAGI. Trimming took 0 bases from V and 2 from J, leaving 14 bases between them. The CDR3 sequence is CASSYSARGRTYEQYF. CDR3 in DNA: TGTGCCAGCAGTTACTCTGCCAGGGGAAGGACCTACGAGCAGTACTTC.

The rearrangement links TRBV12-3 or TRBV12-4 to TRBJ2-5; the match to TRBD1 covers 7 bases. The CDR3 spans 13 residues. The ends lost 6 bases at V and 2 bases at J; junction bases unmatched: 3. The CDR3 is CASRSQGQETQYF. The CDR3 region has the DNA TGTGCCAGCAGGTCACAGGGGCAAGAGACCCAGTACTTC.

J is TRBJ1-5 and V is TRBV19; TRBD1 agrees at 9 bases. This CDR3 has 14 residues. CDR1 is LNHDA, CDR2 SQIVND, per germline (reference sequence). Germline trimming cut 8 bases from V and 6 bases from J; bases unmatched to any gene: 8. CDR3 amino acids: CASASSGQGQPQHF. The CDR3 DNA is TGTGCCAGTGCCTCCTCGGGACAGGGTCAGCCCCAGCATTTT.

The rearrangement links TRBV7-2 to TRBJ1-2; 10 bases are shared with TRBD1. The CDR3 is made up of 15 amino acids. V was clipped by 5 bases and J by 7 bases; unmatched bases: 10. Germline V gene sequence: CDR1 SGHTA, CDR2 FQGNSA. CDR3 loop: CASSNPYGTGAGYTF. The DNA for the CDR3 is TGTGCCAGCAGCAACCCTTACGGGACAGGGGCTGGCTACACCTTC.